Sequencing of this T cell receptor (beta chain) was carried out in a study of blood T cell repertoires in COVID-19. Only in-frame clones appear in the TCRdb table, and some are missing; sequencing was by immunoSEQ multiplex PCR. The sample has roughly 110,000 clones; about three quarters are singletons. V lost 0 bases and J lost 0, with 11 bases in between. CDR1 KGHSH and CDR2 LQKENI come from the germline V gene. The CDR3 has 16 residues. The sequencing sample was made of peripheral blood. The chain joins TRBV18 to TRBJ1-1, with D possibly matching TRBD1 (5 bases). The TCR originated in a man in his sixties or seventies with acute or convalescent COVID-19. The CDR3 loop reads CASSPPGGGVNTEAFF. The CDR3 DNA follows: TGTGCCAGCTCACCACCGGGCGGGGGTGTGAACACTGAAGCTTTCTTT.